This TCR beta chain was recovered during a study of blood T cell repertoires in COVID-19. As for the study in general: T cells, B-cell-depleted T cells, or PBMCs provided the cDNA or gDNA that served as material.

Everyone who took part was 18 to 89 years old, and they came from about 25 US areas. This CDR3 is 16 amino acids long. Per germline, CDR1 SGHRS and CDR2 YFSETQ. The V and J ends lost 4 bases and 4 bases, in that order; junction bases with no gene match: 12. TCRdb's table, derived via immunoSEQ multiplex PCR, lists solely in-frame clones and lacks some. The sample includes about 170,000 clones, less than 90% of them seen just once. The table lists this clone with a count of one. This TCR was sampled from a human donor with acute COVID-19. The donor label of this sample is uncertain. The sample consisted of PBMCs or T cells enriched from blood (not recorded which). The V and J genes are TRBV5-1 and TRBJ1-2, with TRBD1 identical over 8 bases. CDR3 region: CASSIEFRDRLYGYTF. DNA of the CDR3: TGCGCCAGCAGCATCGAGTTCCGGGACAGGCTCTATGGCTACACCTTC.